This T cell receptor (beta chain) was retrieved from a study of blood T cell repertoires in COVID-19. Study-level information: Collection of acute and convalescent COVID-19 samples took place in the United States, Italy and Spain. PBMCs, B-cell-depleted T cells, or T cells were the source of the cDNA or gDNA that made up the material.

CDR1 and CDR2 from the germline V gene are SGHKS and YYEKEE (reference sequence). The V gene lost 2 bases and the J gene lost 6 bases, with 15 bases spanning the gap. The CDR3 is 15 amino acids. Libraries were prepared by immunoSEQ multiplex PCR; TCRdb keeps only in-frame clonotypes and omits some of them. The sample records 85,000 to 130,000 clones, roughly 90% being singletons. This sequence originates from a human donor in a cohort sampled during active COVID-19. Sequencing was performed on peripheral blood. The chain carries TRBV5-5 and TRBJ2-1; D possibly corresponds to TRBD1 (6 bases). CDR3 DNA: TGTGCCAGCAGCTTTTATGGACAGACAGTCAATGAGCAGTTCTTC. As protein: CASSFYGQTVNEQFF.